The next 26 T cell receptor beta chains were all read from a single sample in a study of molecular identifiers for immune sequencing clone quantification. TCRdb analysed the PCR reads with MiXCR anew, one entry per CDR3 protein. The sample lists around 480,000 distinct CDR3 sequences, 25% seen once, with roughly 0.77% in the top ten. The sample was naive CD8+ T cells from blood, with Jurkat cell RNA spiked in. Subset indicated: FACS-sorted CD8+CD4-CCR7+CD45RA+ naive T cells. Source of these receptors: a human donor in good health. Some libraries in this study had Jurkat cell RNA spiked in.

This clonotype has at least ten counts. Here the CDR3 reads CASSLALGSYNEQFF. In DNA form, the CDR3 reads TGTGCCAGCAGCTTAGCCTTGGGCTCCTACAATGAGCAGTTCTTC. This chain connects TRBV7-2 to TRBJ2-1; D not resolved. Trimming pared 0 bases from V and 0 bases from J, leaving 6 bases between. Per germline, CDR1 SGHTA and CDR2 FQGNSA. This CDR3 contains 15 residues.

There are many counts of this clonotype. The chain carries TRBV12-3 or TRBV12-4 and TRBJ1-1; no clear D. Trimming removed 3 bases at V and 0 bases at J, with 8 bases between. The CDR3 contains 14 residues. The chain's CDR3 is CASSFSLMNTEAFF. The CDR3 nucleotides are TGTGCCAGCAGTTTTTCCCTGATGAACACTGAAGCTTTCTTT.

A word on this clonotype: This clone may be a read error of a much larger clone one base away. V gene TRBV13 combines with J gene TRBJ2-7; D may correspond to TRBD1 or TRBD2 (5 bases each). This CDR3 has 14 amino acids. Germline assignment: CDR1 PRHDT and CDR2 FYEKMQ (reference sequence). CDR3 loop: CASSPGTPEVKERF. CDR3 nucleotides: TGTGCCAGCAGCCCCGGGACCCCAGAGGTGAAAGAGCGGTTC. The full variable domain, completed using reference TRBV13 and TRBJ2-7, is AAGVIQSPRHLIKEKRETATLKCYPIPRHDTVYWYQQGPGQDPQFLISFYEKMQSDKGSIPDRFSAQQFSDYHSELNMSSLELGDSALYFCASSPGTPEVKERFGPGTRLTVT.

This clonotype appeared a few times. The rearrangement links TRBV30 to TRBJ1-1, with D hard to call. CDR1 and CDR2 from the germline V gene are GTSNPN and SVGIG (reference sequence). The CDR3 covers 15 residues. The V and J ends lost 4 bases and 1 base respectively, with 16 bases between them. The CDR3 protein is CAWTHPGRGNTEAFF. In DNA, the CDR3 is TGTGCCTGGACCCATCCGGGCCGGGGGAACACTGAAGCTTTCTTT.

J is TRBJ1-1 and V is TRBV12-3 or TRBV12-4; no clear D gene. This CDR3 contains 12 residues. The V and J ends lost 6 bases and 7 bases respectively, with 12 bases between them. DNA for the CDR3: TGTGCCAGCAGGGGAACTGATCGTGAAGCTTTCTTT. Encoded protein: CASRGTDREAFF.

For this clonotype: This may arise from a read error, as a much more abundant clone is one base away. The chain joins TRBV4-1 to TRBJ2-1; 10 bases line up with TRBD2. Germline CDR1 and CDR2: MGHRA and YSYEKL. V shed 6 bases, J shed 9 bases, and the junction held 17 bases outside the gene matches. The CDR3 is made up of 17 amino acids. The DNA of the CDR3 is TGCGCCAGCAGTCCCGAACCGGGACCAGCGGGGGGGGGTGAGCAGTTCTTC. This sequence encodes CASSPEPGPAGGGEQFF.

This clonotype was counted between two and nine times. This CDR3 fails to terminate in the conserved phenylalanine or tryptophan, so it likely reflects a read error. The rearrangement joins TRBV29-1 to TRBJ2-1, with a weak D call TRBD2 (5 bases). CDR1 and CDR2 (germline): SQVTM, ANQGSEA. V shed 1 base and J shed 6 bases, with 16 bases lying between them. This CDR3 has 15 residues. DNA of the CDR3: TGCAGCGTTGAAGGAGTGGACTTCCAGACCAATGAGCAGTTCATC. As protein: CSVEGVDFQTNEQFI.

The sample holds a few counts of this clonotype. The chain links TRBV6-1 to TRBJ1-1; maybe TRBD1 (6 bases). Germline V gives CDR1 MNHNS, CDR2 SASEGT. With 2 bases removed from V and 0 bases from J, the gap between germline ends came to 10 bases. The CDR3 sequence is 15 residues long. CDR3 in DNA: TGTGCCAGCAGTGAATCGACAGGCTTGAACACTGAAGCTTTCTTT. Translated, it gives CASSESTGLNTEAFF.

As regards this clonotype: A far larger clone is one nucleotide away, so this likely arose from a read error. The rearrangement links TRBV5-5 to TRBJ2-3; TRBD1 agrees at 9 bases. The CDR3 sequence is 14 residues long. Germline V CDR1 and CDR2: SGHKS, YYEKEE (reference sequence). The CDR3 loop reads CASSPGQGTGTQYF. For the CDR3, the DNA is TGTGCCAGCAGCCCGGGACAGGGCACAGGTACGCAGTATTTT.

This clonotype came up many times. The chain employs TRBV7-9 and TRBJ1-4; D gene uncertain. V lost 4 bases, J lost 8 bases, and 11 bases lay in between. Germline CDR1 and CDR2: SEHNR and FQNEAQ (reference sequence). The CDR3 length is 13 residues. The chain's CDR3 is CASSSDGGEKLFF. CDR3 in DNA: TGTGCCAGCAGCTCCGACGGAGGGGAAAAACTGTTTTTT.

This clonotype was observed a handful of times. The gene calls are TRBV27 and TRBJ2-5, with D maybe TRBD2 (7 bases). This CDR3 spans 15 amino acids. V lost 6 bases and J lost 5, with 19 bases in between. Germline V lookup: CDR1 MNHEY, CDR2 SMNVEV (reference sequence). CDR3 bases: TGTGCCAGCAGCCCAATGGGGGGGGCTGCGGAGACCCAGTACTTC. This encodes CASSPMGGAAETQYF.

With respect to this clonotype: No conserved phenylalanine or tryptophan is present at the end of the CDR3, so a read error is the likely explanation. The chain uses TRBV7-6 and TRBJ2-3; D possibly uses TRBD1 or TRBD2 (5 bases each). Trimming removed 1 base at V and 3 bases at J, with 14 bases between. The CDR3 totals 16 residues. Germline V gives CDR1 SGHVS, CDR2 FNYEAQ. The CDR3 sequence: CASSLGREWGTDTQYL. CDR3 bases: TGTGCCAGCAGCTTAGGCAGGGAGTGGGGGACAGATACGCAGTATCTT.

Comments on this clonotype: Its ends do not fully match the called genes, so a read error is possible. The gene calls are TRBV2 and TRBJ2-3; 7 bases agree with TRBD2. The CDR3 runs 14 residues. The germline gives CDR1 SNHLY, CDR2 FYNNEI. CDR3 in DNA: TGTGCCAGCCAGCGGATTAGCGGGCGAGATAGGCAGTATTTT. The encoded protein is CASQRISGRDRQYF.

With regard to this clonotype: This may be a read error, as it is one base from a much larger clone. This chain connects TRBV6-1 to TRBJ2-7; a possible D gene is TRBD2 (5 bases). Trimming left V 2 bases short and J 3 bases short, with 14 bases between. The CDR3 sequence is 15 residues long. The V gene's germline CDR1 is MNHNS and CDR2 SASEGT. This CDR3 is CASSECGPGGYEQYF. DNA of the CDR3: TGTGCCAGCAGTGAATGCGGTCCCGGAGGCTACGAGCAGTACTTC.

This clonotype occurred many times. The rearrangement uses TRBV4-1 and TRBJ2-3; 8 bases are shared with TRBD2. CDR3 length: 17 residues. CDR1 and CDR2 (germline): MGHRA, YSYEKL. Losses at the gene ends were 0 bases for V and 6 bases for J; bases not matched to a gene: 11. CDR3 sequence reads: CASSQDRASGLLDTQYF. CDR3 in DNA: TGCGCCAGCAGCCAAGATCGGGCTAGCGGGCTCTTGGATACGCAGTATTTT.

This clonotype was observed a few times. V gene TRBV4-3 combines with J gene TRBJ2-1, with TRBD2 identical over 8 bases. This CDR3 has 16 residues. V lost 0 bases to trimming and J lost 2 bases; unmatched junction nucleotides: 3. Germline lookup yields CDR1 LGHNA and CDR2 YSLEER. The CDR3 loop is CASSQDQAGAYNEQFF. The CDR3 DNA reads TGCGCCAGCAGCCAAGACCAAGCGGGGGCCTACAATGAGCAGTTCTTC.

A note on this clonotype: The CDR3 carries no conserved terminal phenylalanine or tryptophan, so it likely arises from a read error. This chain connects TRBV2 to TRBJ2-2; 8 bases line up with TRBD1. J was trimmed by 11 bases and V by 2 bases; bases with no gene match: 10. CDR3 length: 15 residues. Per germline, CDR1 SNHLY and CDR2 FYNNEI. The CDR3 DNA follows: TGTGCCAGCAGTGAAATGGCAGGGGGCGGCGGAGAGCTGTTTGTT. Its protein product is CASSEMAGGGGELFV.

A note on this clonotype: Just one base apart from a much larger clone, this may be a read error. J is TRBJ1-1 and V is TRBV28; 10 bases align to TRBD1. The CDR3 covers 17 residues. Germline CDR1 is MDHEN and CDR2 is SYDVKM. The CDR3 protein is CASSPDRGLALNTEAVF. The CDR3 nucleotides read TGTGCCAGCAGCCCAGACAGGGGGCTGGCCCTGAACACTGAAGCTGTCTTT. Supplemented by reference TRBV28 and TRBJ1-1, the full variable domain reads DVKVTQSSRYLVKRTGEKVFLECVQDMDHENMFWYRQDPGLGLRLIYFSYDVKMKEKGDIPEGYSVSREKKERFSLILESASTNQTSMYLCASSPDRGLALNTEAVFGQGTRLTVV.

This clonotype was found many times. The chain joins TRBV6-6 to TRBJ2-3; D not resolved. This CDR3 is 12 amino acids long. The V end lost 6 bases, the J end lost 2 bases, and 6 bases lay between the germline ends. Germline V gives CDR1 MNHNY, CDR2 SVGAGI (reference sequence). The CDR3 sequence is CASSLLTDTQYF. CDR3 nucleotide sequence: TGTGCCAGCAGCTTACTCACAGATACGCAGTATTTT.

This clonotype appeared once. No conserved phenylalanine or tryptophan ends this CDR3, so it is likely a read error. This chain connects TRBV4-3 to TRBJ2-3; TRBD1 matches 8 bases. The CDR3 loop spans 17 amino acids. V lost 5 bases, J lost 0 bases, and 10 bases stayed unmatched. Germline loops: CDR1 LGHNA, CDR2 YSLEER. CDR3 DNA sequence: TGCGCCAGCAGCTACGTGACAGGGGACGAGAGCACAGATACGCAGTATTCT. Translating gives CASSYVTGDESTDTQYS.

V and J are TRBV19 and TRBJ1-5; no clear D. V was pared by 0 bases and J by 2 bases, with 5 bases between. This CDR3 spans 14 amino acids. The V gene's germline CDR1 is LNHDA and CDR2 SQIVND (reference sequence). CDR3 amino acids: CASSIEPGNQPQHF. The CDR3 DNA reads as TGTGCCAGTAGTATAGAGCCCGGCAATCAGCCCCAGCATTTT.

This clonotype has ten or more counts. The J gene is TRBJ1-5, the V gene TRBV29-1; 8 bases match TRBD1. The CDR3 consists of 14 residues. Trimming cost V 5 bases and J 4 bases; bases outside gene matches: 7. From germline, CDR1 is SQVTM and CDR2 ANQGSEA. CDR3 nucleotide sequence: TGCAGCGTTACATCAGGGGGCGCGAATCAGCCCCAGCATTTT. Translation gives CSVTSGGANQPQHF.

The chain is built from TRBV11-2 and TRBJ2-1; 7 positions agree with TRBD1. Germline V CDR1 and CDR2: SGHAT, FQNNGV. The V segment lost 0 bases and the J segment 5 bases; nucleotides outside the gene matches: 7. There are 16 residues in the CDR3. CDR3: CASSLEAYGTDNEQFF. The CDR3 region has the DNA TGTGCCAGCAGCTTAGAGGCCTACGGGACAGACAATGAGCAGTTCTTC.

The rearrangement joins TRBV14 to TRBJ2-1, with a tentative D call TRBD1 (7 bases). The CDR3 covers 12 residues. V dropped 7 bases and J dropped 9 bases, with 13 bases sitting between them. Germline CDR1 reads SGHDN; CDR2 reads FVKESK. The CDR3 DNA follows: TGTGCCAGCAAGACAGGGAGGAGTGAGCAGTTCTTC. Translation gives CASKTGRSEQFF.

Remarks on this clonotype: Being one base from a much bigger clone, this may be a read error. The chain couples TRBV25-1 to TRBJ2-7, with no clear D. CDR1 and CDR2 (germline): MGHDK, SYGVNS. CDR3 length: 15 residues. CDR3 nucleotides: TGTACCAGCAGTGATTTCCCAAATCAGGCCTACGAGCAGTACTTC. It codes for CTSSDFPNQAYEQYF.

Of note for this clonotype: A much larger clone differs from this one at a single base, so this may be a read error. V is TRBV7-2 and J is TRBJ1-1, with 11 bases identical to TRBD1. CDR1 is SGHTA and CDR2 is FQGNSA in the germline V gene. J lost 6 bases, V lost 3 bases, and 6 bases had no gene match. CDR3 length equals 15 residues. The CDR3 sequence is CASSFFRTGGPEAFF. Written as DNA, the CDR3 is TGTGCCAGCAGCTTCTTCCGGACAGGGGGCCCTGAAGCTTTCTTT.